The rows below give T cell receptor beta chains drawn from one sample of a study of T-cell reconstitution after alpha-beta-depleted transplantation in children. TCRdb analysed the PCR reads with MiXCR anew, one entry per CDR3 protein. The sample yields about 350,000 distinct CDR3 sequences, 15% to 20% seen once. This specimen consisted of PBMCs, mostly from graft donor cells, obtained 360 days after TCRalphabeta/CD19-depleted stem cell transplant. Receptors were obtained from a male patient aged 2-10 years who had a stem cell transplant for acute lymphoblastic leukemia, so the T cells may come from the graft donor. The CDR3 runs from the conserved cysteine through the conserved F or W. Fields, in order: J gene, clone size, D gene, V gene, CDR3 protein, CDR3 DNA. D genes are given only for firm matches. Only some rows state a clone size, as once, few, many or a class for expanded clones.

j_call: TRBJ2-1; clone_size: few; d_call: TRBD2; v_call: TRBV12-3/TRBV12-4; cdr3_aa: CASSVLSGSDEQFF; cdr3_nt: TGTGCCAGCAGTGTCCTTAGCGGGAGTGATGAGCAGTTCTTC
j_call: TRBJ2-3; clone_size: few; d_call: -; v_call: TRBV20-1; cdr3_aa: CSARDLVYYTDTQYF; cdr3_nt: TGCAGTGCTAGAGATCTGGTATACTACACAGATACGCAGTATTTT
j_call: TRBJ2-3; clone_size: -; d_call: TRBD1; v_call: TRBV20-1; cdr3_aa: CSASKAGTGDTQYF; cdr3_nt: TGCAGTGCTAGTAAGGCTGGGACAGGAGATACGCAGTATTTT
j_call: TRBJ2-1; clone_size: -; d_call: -; v_call: TRBV12-3/TRBV12-4; cdr3_aa: CASSSSSPSNEQFF; cdr3_nt: TGTGCCAGCAGTTCAAGCTCCCCCAGCAATGAGCAGTTCTTC
j_call: TRBJ2-3; clone_size: -; d_call: -; v_call: TRBV20-1; cdr3_aa: CSARKSDTQYF; cdr3_nt: TGCAGTGCGCGAAAATCCGATACGCAGTATTTT
j_call: TRBJ2-3; clone_size: few; d_call: TRBD2; v_call: TRBV7-9; cdr3_aa: CASSVTSGYDTDTQYF; cdr3_nt: TGTGCCAGCAGCGTGACTAGCGGTTACGACACAGATACGCAGTATTTT
j_call: TRBJ2-3; clone_size: -; d_call: -; v_call: TRBV4-3; cdr3_aa: CASSQDPSVDTQYF; cdr3_nt: TGCGCCAGCAGCCAAGACCCTAGCGTGGATACGCAGTATTTT
j_call: TRBJ2-5; clone_size: -; d_call: TRBD2; v_call: TRBV3-1; cdr3_aa: CASSQDVLAGREETQYF; cdr3_nt: TGTGCCAGCAGCCAAGATGTACTAGCGGGAAGGGAAGAGACCCAGTACTTC
j_call: TRBJ2-1; clone_size: few; d_call: -; v_call: TRBV9; cdr3_aa: CASSPWGWSNEQFF; cdr3_nt: TGTGCCAGCAGCCCCTGGGGTTGGAGCAATGAGCAGTTCTTC
j_call: TRBJ2-7; clone_size: few; d_call: TRBD2; v_call: TRBV20-1; cdr3_aa: CSARNLAGSYEQYF; cdr3_nt: TGCAGTGCTCGAAACCTAGCGGGATCCTACGAGCAGTACTTC
j_call: TRBJ2-1; clone_size: -; d_call: -; v_call: TRBV6-2/TRBV6-3; cdr3_aa: CASSSFPLSESSFYNEQFF; cdr3_nt: TGTGCCAGCAGCTCTTTCCCCCTGAGTGAGAGTTCCTTCTACAATGAGCAGTTCTTC
j_call: TRBJ2-1; clone_size: many; d_call: TRBD2; v_call: TRBV27; cdr3_aa: CASSPGLAGSNEQFF; cdr3_nt: TGTGCCAGCAGTCCCGGACTAGCGGGAAGTAATGAGCAGTTCTTC
j_call: TRBJ2-4; clone_size: -; d_call: TRBD2; v_call: TRBV6-5; cdr3_aa: CASSSSTSGVAKNIQYF; cdr3_nt: TGTGCCAGCAGTTCTTCCACTAGCGGAGTAGCCAAAAACATTCAGTACTTC
j_call: TRBJ2-3; clone_size: many; d_call: TRBD2; v_call: TRBV7-9; cdr3_aa: CASSTGLAGRTDTQYF; cdr3_nt: TGTGCCAGCAGCACCGGACTAGCGGGAAGAACAGATACGCAGTATTTT
j_call: TRBJ2-1; clone_size: -; d_call: -; v_call: TRBV3-1; cdr3_aa: CASSQDSGMREFF; cdr3_nt: TGTGCCAGCAGCCAAGATTCGGGCATGAGGGAGTTCTTC
j_call: TRBJ1-5; clone_size: once; d_call: -; v_call: TRBV12-5; cdr3_aa: CALGVVNSNQPQHF; cdr3_nt: TGTGCGTTGGGCGTGGTGAACAGCAATCAGCCCCAGCATTTT
j_call: TRBJ2-1; clone_size: -; d_call: -; v_call: TRBV20-1; cdr3_aa: CSARAGVRAVNEQFF; cdr3_nt: TGCAGTGCTAGAGCCGGCGTCAGGGCCGTGAATGAGCAGTTCTTC
j_call: TRBJ2-1; clone_size: -; d_call: -; v_call: TRBV7-8; cdr3_aa: CASTGRQGSYNEQFF; cdr3_nt: TGTGCCAGCACCGGGCGTCAGGGCTCCTACAATGAGCAGTTCTTC
j_call: TRBJ2-5; clone_size: many; d_call: TRBD2; v_call: TRBV3-1; cdr3_aa: CASGRTSGQETQYF; cdr3_nt: TGTGCCAGCGGCCGGACTAGCGGCCAAGAGACCCAGTACTTC
j_call: TRBJ1-1; clone_size: -; d_call: TRBD1; v_call: TRBV7-8; cdr3_aa: CASLPGTANTEAFF; cdr3_nt: TGTGCCAGTCTGCCCGGGACAGCAAACACTGAAGCTTTCTTT
j_call: TRBJ2-2; clone_size: -; d_call: TRBD2; v_call: TRBV15; cdr3_aa: CATSREWTSFTGELFF; cdr3_nt: TGTGCCACCAGCAGAGAATGGACTAGTTTTACCGGGGAGCTGTTTTTT
j_call: TRBJ1-1; clone_size: many; d_call: -; v_call: TRBV18; cdr3_aa: CASSRRVDTEAFF; cdr3_nt: TGTGCCAGCTCACGAAGGGTAGACACTGAAGCTTTCTTT
j_call: TRBJ2-3; clone_size: -; d_call: TRBD2; v_call: TRBV7-2; cdr3_aa: CASSLGAGGGFTDTQYF; cdr3_nt: TGTGCCAGCAGCTTAGGTGCGGGAGGGGGTTTCACAGATACGCAGTATTTT
j_call: TRBJ2-2; clone_size: once; d_call: -; v_call: TRBV10-3; cdr3_aa: CAIGERINRELFF; cdr3_nt: TGTGCCATCGGGGAACGAATTAACCGGGAGCTGTTTTTT